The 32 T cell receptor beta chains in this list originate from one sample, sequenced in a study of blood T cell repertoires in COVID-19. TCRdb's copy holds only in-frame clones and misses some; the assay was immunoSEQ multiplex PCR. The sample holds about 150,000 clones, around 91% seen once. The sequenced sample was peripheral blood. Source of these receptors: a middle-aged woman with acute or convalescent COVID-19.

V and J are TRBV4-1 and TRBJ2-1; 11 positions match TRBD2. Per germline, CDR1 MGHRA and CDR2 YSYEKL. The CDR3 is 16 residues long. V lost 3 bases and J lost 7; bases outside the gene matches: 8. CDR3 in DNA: TGCGCCAGCAGCCAGACCGGGACTAGCGGTTGGAATGAGCAGTTCTTC. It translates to CASSQTGTSGWNEQFF.

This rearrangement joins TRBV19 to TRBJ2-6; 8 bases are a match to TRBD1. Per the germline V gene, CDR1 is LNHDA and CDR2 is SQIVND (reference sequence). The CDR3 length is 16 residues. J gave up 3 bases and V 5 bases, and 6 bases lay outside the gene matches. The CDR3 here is CASSSDRGFGANVLTF. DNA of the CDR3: TGTGCCAGTAGTTCCGACAGGGGTTTTGGGGCCAACGTCCTGACTTTC. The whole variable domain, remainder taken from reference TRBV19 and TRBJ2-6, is DGGITQSPKYLFRKEGQNVTLSCEQNLNHDAMYWYRQDPGQGLRLIYYSQIVNDFQKGDIAEGYSVSREKKESFPLTVTSAQKNPTAFYLCASSSDRGFGANVLTFGAGSRLTVL.

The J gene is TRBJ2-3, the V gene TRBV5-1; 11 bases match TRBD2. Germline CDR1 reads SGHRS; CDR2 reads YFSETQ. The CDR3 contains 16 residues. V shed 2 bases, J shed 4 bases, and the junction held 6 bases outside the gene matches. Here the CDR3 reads CASSFGSGGAADTQYF. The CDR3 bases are TGCGCCAGCAGCTTCGGTAGCGGGGGGGCTGCAGATACGCAGTATTTT. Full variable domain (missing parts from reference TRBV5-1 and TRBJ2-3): KAGVTQTPRYLIKTRGQQVTLSCSPISGHRSVSWYQQTPGQGLQFLFEYFSETQRNKGNFPGRFSGRQFSNSRSEMNVSTLELGDSALYLCASSFGSGGAADTQYFGPGTRLTVL.

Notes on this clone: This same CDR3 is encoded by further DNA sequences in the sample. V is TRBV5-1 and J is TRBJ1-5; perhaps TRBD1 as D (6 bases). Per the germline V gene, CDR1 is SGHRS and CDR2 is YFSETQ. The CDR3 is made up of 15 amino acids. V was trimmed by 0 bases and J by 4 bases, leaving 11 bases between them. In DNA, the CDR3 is TGCGCCAGCAGCTTGGAGGGGGAATTAAATCAGCCCCAGCATTTT. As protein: CASSLEGELNQPQHF.

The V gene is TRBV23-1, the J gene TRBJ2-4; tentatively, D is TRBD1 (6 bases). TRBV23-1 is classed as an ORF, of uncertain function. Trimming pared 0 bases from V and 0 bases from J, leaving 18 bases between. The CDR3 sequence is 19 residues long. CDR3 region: CASSQSPKAGVSAKNIQYF. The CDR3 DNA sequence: TGCGCCAGCAGTCAATCGCCCAAGGCAGGGGTTTCAGCCAAAAACATTCAGTACTTC.

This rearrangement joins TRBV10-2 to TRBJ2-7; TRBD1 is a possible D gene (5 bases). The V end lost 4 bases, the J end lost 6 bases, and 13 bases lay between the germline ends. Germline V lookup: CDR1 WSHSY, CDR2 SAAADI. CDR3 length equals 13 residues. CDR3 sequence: CASSVRGRGEQYF. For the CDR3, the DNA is TGCGCCAGCAGTGTTCGCGGAAGGGGCGAGCAGTACTTC.

CDR3 protein: CASKDRGGQPQHF. Here the CDR3 DNA reads TGTGCCAGTAAGGACAGGGGTGGGCAGCCCCAGCATTTT. V is TRBV19 and J is TRBJ1-5; 9 nucleotides match TRBD1. This CDR3 spans 13 amino acids. Losses at the gene ends were 7 bases for V and 7 bases for J; bases not matched to a gene: 5. Germline assignment: CDR1 LNHDA and CDR2 SQIVND (reference sequence).

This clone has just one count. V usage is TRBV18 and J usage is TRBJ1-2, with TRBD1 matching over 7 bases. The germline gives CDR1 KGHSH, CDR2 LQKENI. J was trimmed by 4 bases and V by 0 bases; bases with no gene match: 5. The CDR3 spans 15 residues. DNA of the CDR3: TGTGCCAGCTCACCACCAACAGGGGTTCCCTATGGCTACACCTTC. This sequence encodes CASSPPTGVPYGYTF.

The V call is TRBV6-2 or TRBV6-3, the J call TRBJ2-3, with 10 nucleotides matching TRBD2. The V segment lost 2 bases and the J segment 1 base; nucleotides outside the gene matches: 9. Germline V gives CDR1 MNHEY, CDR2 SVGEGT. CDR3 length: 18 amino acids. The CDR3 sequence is CASSYRTLAGGGTDTQYF. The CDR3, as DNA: TGTGCCAGCAGTTACAGGACCTTAGCGGGGGGCGGCACAGATACGCAGTATTTT.

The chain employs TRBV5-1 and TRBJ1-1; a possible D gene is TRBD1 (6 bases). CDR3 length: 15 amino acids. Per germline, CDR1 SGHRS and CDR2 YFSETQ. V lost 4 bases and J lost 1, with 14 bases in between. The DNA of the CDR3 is TGCGCCAGCAGCCTCACCTGGGGGCGGAACACTGAAGCTTTCTTT. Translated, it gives CASSLTWGRNTEAFF.

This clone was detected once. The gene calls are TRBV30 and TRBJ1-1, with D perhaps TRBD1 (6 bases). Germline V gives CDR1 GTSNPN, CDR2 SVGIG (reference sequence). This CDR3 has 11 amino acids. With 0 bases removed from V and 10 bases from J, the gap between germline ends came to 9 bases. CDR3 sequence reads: CAWSVRGGAFF. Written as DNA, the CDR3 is TGTGCCTGGAGTGTACGAGGGGGAGCTTTCTTT.

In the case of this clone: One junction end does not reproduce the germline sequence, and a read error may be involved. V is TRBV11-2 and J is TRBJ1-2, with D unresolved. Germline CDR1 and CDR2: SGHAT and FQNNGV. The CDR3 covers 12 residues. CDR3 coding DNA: TGTGCCAGCACCTTACCCCCTGATGGCTACACCTTC. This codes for CASTLPPDGYTF.

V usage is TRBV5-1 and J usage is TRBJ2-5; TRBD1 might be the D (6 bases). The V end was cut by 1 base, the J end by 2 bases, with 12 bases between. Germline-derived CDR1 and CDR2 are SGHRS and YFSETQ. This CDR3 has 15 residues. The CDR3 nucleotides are TGCGCCAGCAGCTTGCAGGGGTCAAAACAAGAGACCCAGTACTTC. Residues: CASSLQGSKQETQYF.

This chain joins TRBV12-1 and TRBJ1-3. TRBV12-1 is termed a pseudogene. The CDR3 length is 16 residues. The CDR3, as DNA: TGTGCCAGCAGCTCCGGTTCGGGAGGAACTGGAAACACCATATATTTT. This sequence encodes CASSSGSGGTGNTIYF.

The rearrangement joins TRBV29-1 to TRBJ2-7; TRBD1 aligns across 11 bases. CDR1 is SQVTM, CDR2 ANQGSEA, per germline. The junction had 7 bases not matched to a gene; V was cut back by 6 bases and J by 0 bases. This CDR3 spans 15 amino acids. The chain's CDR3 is CSVRSGTGGSYEQYF. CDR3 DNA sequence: TGCAGCGTCCGAAGCGGGACAGGGGGCTCCTACGAGCAGTACTTC.

The CDR3 DNA is TGTGCCAGCAGGTTCCAGCGGGAGTACGAGCAGTACTTC. It yields the protein CASRFQREYEQYF. The chain has TRBV2 and TRBJ2-7; 8 nucleotides match TRBD2. The germline V gene has CDR1 SNHLY and CDR2 FYNNEI. The CDR3 is made up of 13 amino acids. V gave up 6 bases and J gave up 4 bases; unmatched junction bases: 5. Together with reference TRBV2 and TRBJ2-7, the CDR3 gives the full variable domain: EPEVTQTPSHQVTQMGQEVILRCVPISNHLYFYWYRQILGQKVEFLVSFYNNEISEKSEIFDDQFSVERPDGSNFTLKIRSTKLEDSAMYFCASRFQREYEQYFGPGTRLTVT.

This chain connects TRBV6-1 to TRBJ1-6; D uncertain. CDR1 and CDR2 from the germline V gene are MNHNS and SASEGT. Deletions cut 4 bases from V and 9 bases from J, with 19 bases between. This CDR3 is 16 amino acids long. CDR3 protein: CASSVQASVPSSPLHF. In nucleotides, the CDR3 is TGTGCCAGCAGTGTCCAAGCTTCTGTCCCTTCTTCACCCCTCCACTTT.

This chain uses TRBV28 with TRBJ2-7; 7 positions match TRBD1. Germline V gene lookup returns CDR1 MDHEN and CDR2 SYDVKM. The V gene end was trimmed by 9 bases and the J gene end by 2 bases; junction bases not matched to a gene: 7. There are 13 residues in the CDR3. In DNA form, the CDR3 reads TGTGCCAGTTGGGACAGTCGAACCTACGAGCAGTACTTC. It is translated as CASWDSRTYEQYF.

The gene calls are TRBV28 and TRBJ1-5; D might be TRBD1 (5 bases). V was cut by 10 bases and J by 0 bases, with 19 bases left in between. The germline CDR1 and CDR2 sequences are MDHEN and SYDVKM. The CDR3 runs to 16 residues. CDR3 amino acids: CATEPTQDSSNQPQHF. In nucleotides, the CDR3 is TGTGCCACCGAACCGACTCAAGACAGTAGCAATCAGCCCCAGCATTTT.

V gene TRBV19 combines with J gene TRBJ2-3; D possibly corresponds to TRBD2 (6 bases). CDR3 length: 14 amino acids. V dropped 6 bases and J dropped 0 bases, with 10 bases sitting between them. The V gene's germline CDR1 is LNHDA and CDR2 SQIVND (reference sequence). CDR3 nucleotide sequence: TGTGCCAGTAGCTCCGGGAGTAGCACAGATACGCAGTATTTT. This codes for CASSSGSSTDTQYF.

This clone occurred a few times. DNA for the CDR3: TGCGCCAGCGGCCCCGCCCCCGGGACATTCTACGAGCAGTACTTC. Translating it yields CASGPAPGTFYEQYF. The chain uses TRBV5-1 and TRBJ2-7; TRBD1 might be the D (6 bases). Germline CDR1 reads SGHRS; CDR2 reads YFSETQ. The CDR3 runs to 15 residues. The V and J ends lost 7 bases and 3 bases respectively, with 20 bases between them.

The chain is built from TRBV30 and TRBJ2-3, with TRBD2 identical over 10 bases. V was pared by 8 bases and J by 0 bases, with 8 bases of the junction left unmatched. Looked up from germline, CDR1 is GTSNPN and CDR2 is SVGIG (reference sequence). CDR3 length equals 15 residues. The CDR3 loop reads CASSGTSDSTDTQYF. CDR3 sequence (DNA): TGTGCCAGCTCCGGGACTAGCGACAGCACAGATACGCAGTATTTT.

The CDR3 loop reads CASSLSGNYGYTF. DNA for the CDR3: TGTGCCAGCAGCCTATCAGGGAACTATGGCTACACCTTC. The V call is TRBV3-1 (or the pseudogene TRBV3-2), the J call TRBJ1-2, with a weak D call TRBD1 (5 bases). This CDR3 region has 13 residues. Germline V gene lookup returns CDR1 LGHDT and CDR2 YNNKEL (reference sequence). The V and J ends lost 4 bases and 2 bases respectively, with 8 bases between them.

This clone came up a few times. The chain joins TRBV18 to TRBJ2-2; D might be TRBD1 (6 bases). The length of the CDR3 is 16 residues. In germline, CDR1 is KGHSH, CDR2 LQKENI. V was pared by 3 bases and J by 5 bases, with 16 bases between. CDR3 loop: CASSPVWGPTTGELFF. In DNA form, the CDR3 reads TGTGCCAGCTCACCCGTATGGGGGCCAACAACCGGGGAGCTGTTTTTT. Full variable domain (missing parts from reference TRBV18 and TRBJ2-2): NAGVMQNPRHLVRRRGQEARLRCSPMKGHSHVYWYRQLPEEGLKFMVYLQKENIIDESGMPKERFSAEFPKEGPSILRIQQVVRGDSAAYFCASSPVWGPTTGELFFGEGSRLTVL.

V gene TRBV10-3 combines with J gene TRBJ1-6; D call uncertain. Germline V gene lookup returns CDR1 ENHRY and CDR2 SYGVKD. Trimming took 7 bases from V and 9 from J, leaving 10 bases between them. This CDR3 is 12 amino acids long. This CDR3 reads CAINSPGSPLHF. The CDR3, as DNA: TGTGCCATCAACTCCCCGGGTTCACCCCTCCACTTT.

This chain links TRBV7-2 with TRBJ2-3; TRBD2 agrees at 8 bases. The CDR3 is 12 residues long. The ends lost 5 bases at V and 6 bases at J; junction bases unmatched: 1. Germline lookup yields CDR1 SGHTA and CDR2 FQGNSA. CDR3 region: CASSRLADTQYF. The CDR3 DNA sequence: TGTGCCAGCAGCAGACTAGCGGATACGCAGTATTTT.

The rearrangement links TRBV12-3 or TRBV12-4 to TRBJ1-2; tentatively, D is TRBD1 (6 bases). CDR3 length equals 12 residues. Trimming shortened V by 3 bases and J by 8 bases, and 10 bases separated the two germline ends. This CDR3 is CASSFGGQGYTF. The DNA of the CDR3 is TGTGCCAGCAGTTTCGGGGGGCAAGGCTACACCTTC.

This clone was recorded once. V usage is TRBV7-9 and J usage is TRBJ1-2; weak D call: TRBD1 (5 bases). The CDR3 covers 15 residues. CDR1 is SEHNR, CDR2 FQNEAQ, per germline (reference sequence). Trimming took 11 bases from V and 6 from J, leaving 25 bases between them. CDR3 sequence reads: CAGGPHGRSQDGYTF. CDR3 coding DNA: TGTGCCGGCGGCCCCCACGGACGGTCACAGGATGGCTACACCTTC.

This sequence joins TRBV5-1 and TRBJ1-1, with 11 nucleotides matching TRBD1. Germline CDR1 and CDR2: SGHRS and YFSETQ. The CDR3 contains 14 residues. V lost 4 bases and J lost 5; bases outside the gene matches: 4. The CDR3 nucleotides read TGCGCCAGCAGCCCCGGGGACAGGGGGACTGAAGCTTTCTTT. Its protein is CASSPGDRGTEAFF.

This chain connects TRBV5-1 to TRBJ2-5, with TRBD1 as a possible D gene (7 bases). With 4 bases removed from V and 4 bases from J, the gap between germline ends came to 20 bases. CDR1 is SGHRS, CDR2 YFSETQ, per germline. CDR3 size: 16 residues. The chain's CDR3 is CASSTPGRRGAETQYF. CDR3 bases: TGCGCCAGCAGCACCCCAGGCCGCAGGGGGGCAGAGACCCAGTACTTC.

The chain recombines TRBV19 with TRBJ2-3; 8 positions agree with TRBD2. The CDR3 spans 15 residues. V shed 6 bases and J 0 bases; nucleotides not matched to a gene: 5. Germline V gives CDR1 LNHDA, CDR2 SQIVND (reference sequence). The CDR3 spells CASSSGGASTDTQYF. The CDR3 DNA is TGTGCCAGTAGCAGCGGGGGAGCCAGCACAGATACGCAGTATTTT. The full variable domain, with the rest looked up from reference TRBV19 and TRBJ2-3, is DGGITQSPKYLFRKEGQNVTLSCEQNLNHDAMYWYRQDPGQGLRLIYYSQIVNDFQKGDIAEGYSVSREKKESFPLTVTSAQKNPTAFYLCASSSGGASTDTQYFGPGTRLTVL.

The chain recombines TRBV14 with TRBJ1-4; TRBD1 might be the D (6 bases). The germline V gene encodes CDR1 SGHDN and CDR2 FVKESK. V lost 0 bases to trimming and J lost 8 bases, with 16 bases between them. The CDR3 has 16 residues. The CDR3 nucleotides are TGTGCCAGCAGCCAAGACAGGGGCGGAGGTCACGAAAAACTGTTTTTT. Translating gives CASSQDRGGGHEKLFF.